A selection of T cell receptor beta chains follows, all from one sample in a study of T cells in Graves' hyperthyroidism and ophthalmopathy. TCRdb re-derived calls from the multiplex PCR reads in MiXCR, one entry per CDR3 protein. The data contain fewer than 900,000 distinct CDR3 sequences, under 20% of them singletons. The sequencing input was blood. These receptors originate from a woman in her forties or fifties with Graves' hyperthyroidism that later progressed to Graves' ophthalmopathy. The CDR3 runs from the conserved cysteine through the conserved F or W. Fields, in order: V gene, J gene, clone size, D gene, CDR3 DNA, CDR3 protein. D genes are given only for firm matches. Clone sizes are given selectively: once, few, many, or a class where the clone is expanded.

v_gene: TRBV9
j_gene: TRBJ1-2
abundance: NA
d_gene: NA
CDR3nt: TGTGCCAGCAGCGGGCCAGGGCCGGCCTATGGCTACACCTTC
CDR3aa: CASSGPGPAYGYTF

v_gene: TRBV3-1
j_gene: TRBJ2-2
abundance: many
d_gene: NA
CDR3nt: TGTGCCAGCAGCACCCAAAACCGACAGAGTAACACCGGGGAGCTGTTTTTT
CDR3aa: CASSTQNRQSNTGELFF

v_gene: TRBV3-1
j_gene: TRBJ1-1
abundance: many
d_gene: NA
CDR3nt: TGTGCCAGCAGCCAAAAAAGATGGGCAGCCAACACTGAAGCTTTCTTT
CDR3aa: CASSQKRWAANTEAFF

v_gene: TRBV27
j_gene: TRBJ2-7
abundance: NA
d_gene: NA
CDR3nt: TGTGCCAGCAGTTTCTTTGCGGGGTACGAGCAGTACTTC
CDR3aa: CASSFFAGYEQYF

v_gene: TRBV30
j_gene: TRBJ1-1
abundance: many
d_gene: TRBD1
CDR3nt: TGTGCCTGGAGTGGGGACAGGGGGCGTGACACTGAAGCTTTCTTT
CDR3aa: CAWSGDRGRDTEAFF

v_gene: TRBV6-1
j_gene: TRBJ1-3
abundance: few
d_gene: NA
CDR3nt: TGTGCCAGCAGCCGAGACCATGACACCATATATTTT
CDR3aa: CASSRDHDTIYF

v_gene: TRBV20-1
j_gene: TRBJ1-1
abundance: many
d_gene: NA
CDR3nt: TGCAGTGCTATCGGTTTCGGGGACGCCTTGAACACTGAAGCTTTCTTT
CDR3aa: CSAIGFGDALNTEAFF

v_gene: TRBV6-1
j_gene: TRBJ1-6
abundance: once
d_gene: TRBD1
CDR3nt: TGTGCCAGCAGTCAGAACCCCTTGGACAGGGAAAATTCACCCCTCCACTTT
CDR3aa: CASSQNPLDRENSPLHF

v_gene: TRBV5-5
j_gene: TRBJ2-1
abundance: NA
d_gene: NA
CDR3nt: TGCGCCAGCAGCCCCGGGATTTATGACAATGAGCAGTTCTTC
CDR3aa: CASSPGIYDNEQFF

v_gene: TRBV6-1
j_gene: TRBJ1-2
abundance: NA
d_gene: NA
CDR3nt: TGTGCCAGCAGACCGCCGGGGGGGCGCCGGGGTTATGGCTACACCTTC
CDR3aa: CASRPPGGRRGYGYTF

v_gene: TRBV6-4
j_gene: TRBJ1-1
abundance: few
d_gene: NA
CDR3nt: TGTGCCAGCAGTGCCCAGCCGACAGGACCTGAAGCTTTCTTT
CDR3aa: CASSAQPTGPEAFF

v_gene: TRBV4-1
j_gene: TRBJ1-1
abundance: NA
d_gene: NA
CDR3nt: TGCGGCAGCAGCCTTGGGGTCCTGAACACTGAAGCTTTCTTT
CDR3aa: CGSSLGVLNTEAFF

v_gene: TRBV11-2
j_gene: TRBJ2-3
abundance: NA
d_gene: NA
CDR3nt: TGTGCCAGCATCTATACTGGGGGGCCTAGCACAGATACGCAGTATTTT
CDR3aa: CASIYTGGPSTDTQYF

v_gene: TRBV5-1
j_gene: TRBJ1-1
abundance: NA
d_gene: NA
CDR3nt: TGCGCCAGCAGCATAGGGGGGGCCATGCCTTTTACTGAAGCTTTCTTT
CDR3aa: CASSIGGAMPFTEAFF

v_gene: TRBV27
j_gene: TRBJ2-1
abundance: NA
d_gene: NA
CDR3nt: TGTGCCAGCAGTTACCTGCTCACTCTTGGTGAGCAGTTCTTC
CDR3aa: CASSYLLTLGEQFF

v_gene: TRBV27
j_gene: TRBJ1-5
abundance: many
d_gene: NA
CDR3nt: TGTGCCAGCAGTCTAAACAGGGACGATCAGCCCCAGCATTTT
CDR3aa: CASSLNRDDQPQHF

v_gene: TRBV30
j_gene: TRBJ1-2
abundance: NA
d_gene: NA
CDR3nt: TGTGCCTGGGACCCGGGACGGAGGAACTATGGCTACACCTTC
CDR3aa: CAWDPGRRNYGYTF

v_gene: TRBV7-9
j_gene: TRBJ2-1
abundance: NA
d_gene: NA
CDR3nt: TGTGCCAGCAGGGGACTGGATGGCAATGAGCAGTTCTTC
CDR3aa: CASRGLDGNEQFF

v_gene: TRBV7-9
j_gene: TRBJ2-7
abundance: NA
d_gene: TRBD1
CDR3nt: TGTGCCAGCAACTCGTCGGGACAGGCCTACTACGAGCAGTACTTC
CDR3aa: CASNSSGQAYYEQYF

v_gene: TRBV6-5
j_gene: TRBJ1-4
abundance: NA
d_gene: TRBD1
CDR3nt: TGTGCCAGCAGTTATACCCTAGGGACAGCGCCCCGGGAAAAACTGTTTTTT
CDR3aa: CASSYTLGTAPREKLFF

v_gene: TRBV11-2
j_gene: TRBJ2-3
abundance: NA
d_gene: TRBD2
CDR3nt: TGTGCCAGCAGCTTAGAGGTAGCGGGGGGGCTGGATACGCAGTATTTT
CDR3aa: CASSLEVAGGLDTQYF

v_gene: TRBV10-2
j_gene: TRBJ1-6
abundance: NA
d_gene: NA
CDR3nt: TGCGCCAGCAGTGAAAGCAGGGGAAATTCACCCCTCCACTTT
CDR3aa: CASSESRGNSPLHF

v_gene: TRBV3-1
j_gene: TRBJ1-4
abundance: many
d_gene: NA
CDR3nt: TGTGCCAGCAGCCAAACCGGGACGGAGAATGAAAAACTGTTTTTT
CDR3aa: CASSQTGTENEKLFF